This is a list of T cell receptor beta chains from one sample in a study of cytomegalovirus exposure and HLA in healthy donors. Using immunoSEQ multiplex PCR, the repertoire was profiled, and TCRdb retains in-frame clones only, with some absent. The repertoire includes about 120,000 clones, 65% to 90% of them detected once, and less than 2.5% sits in the top ten. The sequencing input was PBMCs. The receptors come from a woman aged 40 to 55 in good health and CMV-seronegative. Both conserved end residues are part of each CDR3. Fields, in order: CDR3 protein, CDR3 DNA, V gene, clone size, D gene, J gene. The D gene is left open where the match is weak. Clone size is given for some rows only: seen once, a few or many times, or a class if the clone is expanded.

cdr3_aa: CASSQGSSSGGEQFF; cdr3_nt: TGCGCCAGCAGCCAAGGGTCTAGTAGCGGCGGTGAGCAGTTCTTC; v_call: TRBV4-1; clone_size: NA; d_call: NA; j_call: TRBJ2-1
cdr3_aa: CAISEKGQGKHEQYF; cdr3_nt: TGTGCCATCAGTGAGAAGGGACAGGGAAAACACGAGCAGTACTTC; v_call: TRBV10-3; clone_size: NA; d_call: TRBD1; j_call: TRBJ2-7
cdr3_aa: CASSLQGVPYEQYF; cdr3_nt: TGCGCCAGCAGCCTTCAGGGGGTTCCCTACGAGCAGTACTTC; v_call: TRBV5-1; clone_size: NA; d_call: TRBD1; j_call: TRBJ2-7
cdr3_aa: CSSTNSRQGNYEQYF; cdr3_nt: TGTTCCAGCACCAATTCCAGGCAGGGGAACTACGAGCAGTACTTC; v_call: TRBV7-9; clone_size: NA; d_call: NA; j_call: TRBJ2-7
cdr3_aa: CASGQGLNTEAFF; cdr3_nt: TGTGCCAGCGGACAGGGGTTGAACACTGAAGCTTTCTTT; v_call: TRBV7-3; clone_size: NA; d_call: TRBD1; j_call: TRBJ1-1
cdr3_aa: CASSVSSGLAGTDTQYF; cdr3_nt: TGTGCCAGCAGCGTAAGCTCAGGACTAGCGGGCACAGATACGCAGTATTTT; v_call: TRBV9; clone_size: NA; d_call: TRBD2; j_call: TRBJ2-3
cdr3_aa: CASSSNSGGVLETQYF; cdr3_nt: TGTGCCAGTAGTTCAAATAGCGGGGGCGTCCTGGAGACCCAGTACTTC; v_call: TRBV19; clone_size: NA; d_call: TRBD2; j_call: TRBJ2-5
cdr3_aa: CASSQTGTGTSGGANVLTF; cdr3_nt: TGCGCCAGCAGCCAAACCGGGACAGGGACCTCTGGCGGGGCCAACGTCCTGACTTTC; v_call: TRBV5-1; clone_size: NA; d_call: TRBD1; j_call: TRBJ2-6
cdr3_aa: CASNRQSNQPQHF; cdr3_nt: TGTGCCAGCAATAGACAGTCGAATCAGCCCCAGCATTTT; v_call: TRBV28; clone_size: NA; d_call: NA; j_call: TRBJ1-5
cdr3_aa: CAWSRQSNTEAFF; cdr3_nt: TGTGCCTGGTCAAGACAGAGTAACACTGAAGCTTTCTTT; v_call: TRBV30; clone_size: NA; d_call: NA; j_call: TRBJ1-1
cdr3_aa: CASSWRTGSAEQYF; cdr3_nt: TGCGCCAGCAGCTGGAGGACAGGTTCGGCCGAGCAGTACTTC; v_call: TRBV5-1; clone_size: NA; d_call: TRBD1; j_call: TRBJ2-7
cdr3_aa: CASRTRTSGGPGGELFF; cdr3_nt: TGCGCCAGCAGGACCAGGACTAGCGGGGGGCCGGGCGGGGAGCTGTTTTTT; v_call: TRBV10-1; clone_size: NA; d_call: TRBD2; j_call: TRBJ2-2
cdr3_aa: CASSVALNTEAFF; cdr3_nt: TGTGCCAGCAGCGTAGCTCTGAACACTGAAGCTTTCTTT; v_call: TRBV9; clone_size: few; d_call: NA; j_call: TRBJ1-1
cdr3_aa: CASSPGGGGDTQYF; cdr3_nt: TGTGCCAGCAGCCCGGGGGGGGGCGGAGATACGCAGTATTTT; v_call: TRBV5-4; clone_size: NA; d_call: TRBD2; j_call: TRBJ2-3
cdr3_aa: CASSQLASGGQMETQYF; cdr3_nt: TGCGCCAGCAGCCAACTGGCTAGCGGGGGGCAGATGGAGACCCAGTACTTC; v_call: TRBV4-1; clone_size: NA; d_call: TRBD2; j_call: TRBJ2-5
cdr3_aa: CASSEWGPGTQYF; cdr3_nt: TGTGCCAGCAGTGAATGGGGGCCGGGGACCCAGTACTTC; v_call: TRBV6-1; clone_size: NA; d_call: NA; j_call: TRBJ2-5
cdr3_aa: CASSPRDTRNEQYF; cdr3_nt: TGTGCCAGCAGTCCTCGGGACACAAGGAACGAGCAGTACTTC; v_call: TRBV6-5; clone_size: NA; d_call: NA; j_call: TRBJ2-7
cdr3_aa: CASSLWARLAGDYEQYF; cdr3_nt: TGTGCCAGCAGTTTATGGGCCCGACTAGCGGGAGACTACGAGCAGTACTTC; v_call: TRBV28; clone_size: NA; d_call: TRBD2; j_call: TRBJ2-7
cdr3_aa: CASSLDFNSYNEQFF; cdr3_nt: TGTGCCAGCAGTTTGGACTTTAACTCCTACAATGAGCAGTTCTTC; v_call: TRBV28; clone_size: NA; d_call: NA; j_call: TRBJ2-1
cdr3_aa: CASSLTGVVSGANVLTF; cdr3_nt: TGTGCCAGCAGCTTAACAGGGGTGGTATCTGGGGCCAACGTCCTGACTTTC; v_call: TRBV7-9; clone_size: NA; d_call: TRBD1; j_call: TRBJ2-6
cdr3_aa: CASSLGSSGANYGYTF; cdr3_nt: TGCGCCAGCAGCTTGGGCTCCAGCGGTGCAAACTATGGCTACACCTTC; v_call: TRBV5-1; clone_size: NA; d_call: NA; j_call: TRBJ1-2
cdr3_aa: CASSEGGGRDTQYF; cdr3_nt: TGCGCCAGCAGTGAAGGTGGGGGGAGGGATACGCAGTATTTT; v_call: TRBV10-2; clone_size: NA; d_call: NA; j_call: TRBJ2-3
cdr3_aa: CASSLSVSGGLEQFF; cdr3_nt: TGTGCCAGCAGTTTATCTGTTAGCGGGGGGCTTGAGCAGTTCTTC; v_call: TRBV27; clone_size: NA; d_call: TRBD2; j_call: TRBJ2-1
cdr3_aa: CASSSLGRGETQYF; cdr3_nt: TGTGCCAGCAGCTCCCTGGGTCGGGGGGAGACCCAGTACTTC; v_call: TRBV7-2; clone_size: NA; d_call: NA; j_call: TRBJ2-5
cdr3_aa: CASGEGQTFYGYTF; cdr3_nt: TGTGCCAGCGGTGAAGGACAGACCTTCTATGGCTACACCTTC; v_call: TRBV27; clone_size: NA; d_call: NA; j_call: TRBJ1-2
cdr3_aa: CASSRGTVATNEKLFF; cdr3_nt: TGTGCCAGTAGTCGCGGGACCGTTGCAACCAATGAAAAACTGTTTTTT; v_call: TRBV19; clone_size: NA; d_call: NA; j_call: TRBJ1-4
cdr3_aa: CASSLGTGDIYGYTF; cdr3_nt: TGTGCCAGCAGTTTGGGGACAGGGGATATATATGGCTACACCTTC; v_call: TRBV28; clone_size: NA; d_call: TRBD1; j_call: TRBJ1-2
cdr3_aa: CSVEGRRGDTIYF; cdr3_nt: TGCAGCGTGGAGGGACGCCGTGGGGATACCATATATTTT; v_call: TRBV29-1; clone_size: NA; d_call: NA; j_call: TRBJ1-3
cdr3_aa: CASSFRQGSTDTQYF; cdr3_nt: TGTGCCAGCAGCTTTCGGCAGGGTAGCACAGATACGCAGTATTTT; v_call: TRBV7-9; clone_size: NA; d_call: NA; j_call: TRBJ2-3